This passage covers 30 T cell receptor beta chains from one sample sequenced in a study of Ad26.COV2.S vaccination and SARS-CoV-2 variants. Indicated treatment: some 20 received Ad26.COV2.S at low or high dose, single or two shots; several received placebo; per-sample allocation not given. Vaccine and placebo recipients were sampled on day 63 after the first injection. Profiling relied on immunoSEQ multiplex PCR, and the TCRdb table lists in-frame clones only, not all of them. Found here are fewer than 800,000 clones, around 89% of them singletons; the top ten hold over 1.3%. This specimen consisted of peripheral blood, obtained in a trial of Ad26.COV2.S vaccine versus placebo. Source of these receptors: a person between 18 and 59 years old who received the Ad26.COV2.S COVID-19 vaccine or a placebo.

The chain employs TRBV5-4 and TRBJ2-2, with 8 bases lining up with TRBD1. Germline V gives CDR1 SGHNT, CDR2 YYREEE (reference sequence). Losses at the gene ends were 0 bases for V and 0 bases for J; bases not matched to a gene: 1. CDR3 length: 16 amino acids. The DNA for the CDR3 is TGTGCCAGCAGCTTGGTACAGGGGGCGAACACCGGGGAGCTGTTTTTT. This codes for CASSLVQGANTGELFF. Full variable domain (missing parts from reference TRBV5-4 and TRBJ2-2): ETGVTQSPTHLIKTRGQQVTLRCSSQSGHNTVSWYQQALGQGPQFIFQYYREEENGRGNFPPRFSGLQFPNYSSELNVNALELDDSALYLCASSLVQGANTGELFFGEGSRLTVL.

The genes are TRBV2 and TRBJ2-1, with TRBD2 as a possible D gene (6 bases). The V and J ends lost 6 bases and 0 bases respectively, with 12 bases between them. The CDR3 has 15 residues. Germline V lookup: CDR1 SNHLY, CDR2 FYNNEI. As DNA, the CDR3 is TGTGCCAGCAGCTTCCGGGGGATCTCCTACAATGAGCAGTTCTTC. Translation gives CASSFRGISYNEQFF.

The genes are TRBV6-2 or TRBV6-3 and TRBJ1-2; D is undetermined. Trimming took 5 bases from V and 5 from J, leaving 6 bases between them. The CDR3 extends over 11 amino acids. CDR1 and CDR2 (germline): MNHEY, SVGEGT. The CDR3 DNA is TGTGCCAGCAGTCCAGATTATGGCTACACCTTC. Protein sequence: CASSPDYGYTF.

The rearrangement uses TRBV5-1 and TRBJ2-2; the match to TRBD1 covers 8 bases. The ends lost 5 bases at V and 2 bases at J; junction bases unmatched: 5. The CDR3 consists of 15 residues. Per germline, CDR1 SGHRS and CDR2 YFSETQ. This CDR3 reads CASRRQGPNTGELFF. As DNA, the CDR3 is TGCGCCAGCAGGCGACAGGGGCCAAACACCGGGGAGCTGTTTTTT.

The gene calls are TRBV7-9 and TRBJ1-5; D unresolved. Trimming removed 1 base at V and 3 bases at J, with 1 base between. Germline CDR1 and CDR2: SEHNR and FQNEAQ (reference sequence). The CDR3 runs to 12 residues. CDR3 protein: CASSLVNQPQHF. The CDR3 DNA reads TGTGCCAGCAGCTTAGTCAATCAGCCCCAGCATTTT.

The chain links TRBV5-4 to TRBJ1-2; the D is unclear. Germline V gene lookup returns CDR1 SGHNT and CDR2 YYREEE (reference sequence). The length of the CDR3 is 15 residues. Trimming cost V 1 base and J 3 bases, with 13 bases left between them. The CDR3 sequence is CASSLRLTGDYGYTF. The CDR3 DNA reads as TGTGCCAGCAGCTTGAGGCTGACTGGGGACTATGGCTACACCTTC.

This clone occurred once. Distinct nucleotide sequences in the sample also encode this CDR3. The chain carries TRBV15 and TRBJ1-6, with 7 bases matching TRBD1. The length of the CDR3 is 14 residues. The J segment lost 6 bases and the V segment lost 1 base, leaving 0 bases of the junction unmatched. The germline V gene has CDR1 LNHNV and CDR2 YYDKDF (reference sequence). Here the CDR3 reads CATSRGQGNSPLHF. CDR3 nucleotide sequence: TGTGCCACCAGCAGAGGACAGGGTAATTCACCCCTCCACTTT.

The rearrangement links TRBV13 to TRBJ2-7; 10 bases agree with TRBD2. V gave up 9 bases and J gave up 2 bases; unmatched junction bases: 7. The CDR3 totals 14 residues. The V gene's germline CDR1 is PRHDT and CDR2 FYEKMQ (reference sequence). This chain's CDR3 is CASSRTSGTYEQYF. In DNA, the CDR3 is TGTGCCAGTTCCCGGACTAGCGGAACCTACGAGCAGTACTTC.

This CDR3 is CAHSSNYGYTF. In DNA, the CDR3 is TGTGCGCACTCTTCTAACTATGGCTACACCTTC. The genes are TRBV30 and TRBJ1-2; D gene uncertain. This CDR3 comprises 11 residues. Per the germline V gene, CDR1 is GTSNPN and CDR2 is SVGIG (reference sequence). The full variable domain, rest sourced from reference TRBV30 and TRBJ1-2, is SQTIHQWPATLVQPVGSPLSLECTVEGTSNPNLYWYRQAAGRGLQLLFYSVGIGQISSEVPQNLSASRPQDRQFILSSKKLLLSDSGFYLCAHSSNYGYTFGSGTRLTVV.

The rearrangement uses TRBV12-3 or TRBV12-4 and TRBJ2-7; D is tentatively TRBD1 or TRBD2 (5 bases each). This CDR3 contains 13 residues. V shed 2 bases and J shed 2 bases, with 7 bases lying between them. Here the CDR3 DNA reads TGTGCCAGCAGTTTAAGGGACGCCTACGAGCAGTACTTC. The encoded protein is CASSLRDAYEQYF.

On this clone: Other DNA sequences in this specimen translate into the identical CDR3. The chain is built from TRBV3-1 (or the pseudogene TRBV3-2) and TRBJ2-7; 11 nucleotides line up with TRBD2. The CDR3 covers 15 residues. Germline V lookup: CDR1 LGHDT, CDR2 YNNKEL (reference sequence). V was clipped by 3 bases and J by 3 bases; unmatched bases: 4. The CDR3 loop is CASSQGTSGNYEQYF. CDR3 in DNA: TGTGCCAGCAGCCAGGGGACTAGCGGAAACTACGAGCAGTACTTC.

The chain combines TRBV29-1 with TRBJ2-1, with TRBD2 identical over 9 bases. With 7 bases clipped from V and 3 bases from J, the junction kept 4 bases outside the gene matches. Germline assignment: CDR1 SQVTM and CDR2 ANQGSEA. The CDR3 is made up of 13 amino acids. CDR3 DNA: TGCAGCGCTCTGACTAGCGGCTACAATGAGCAGTTCTTC. Its translation is CSALTSGYNEQFF.

The genes are TRBV3-1 (or the pseudogene TRBV3-2) and TRBJ1-1; D is possibly TRBD1 (6 bases). V lost 5 bases, J lost 11 bases, and 21 bases lay in between. CDR3 length: 14 amino acids. Germline CDR1 reads LGHDT; CDR2 reads YNNKEL (reference sequence). In DNA, the CDR3 is TGTGCCAGCAGCGGTTGGGGGGGCGGCCCGCGGGCTTTCTTT. Translation: CASSGWGGGPRAFF.

The chain employs TRBV7-8 and TRBJ1-5; tentatively, D is TRBD1 (6 bases). Trimming stripped 5 bases from V and 5 bases from J, with 19 bases between. This CDR3 is 16 amino acids long. Germline values: CDR1 SGHVS, CDR2 FQNEAQ. CDR3 in DNA: TGTGCCAGCAGCCTCAACAGGGCGGGGGGAGATCAGCCCCAGCATTTT. As protein: CASSLNRAGGDQPQHF.

A word on this clone: Other DNA sequences in the same sample also yield this CDR3. The chain is built from TRBV5-1 and TRBJ1-2, with 9 bases aligning to TRBD1. Germline V gene data show CDR1 as SGHRS and CDR2 as YFSETQ. The V gene end was trimmed by 0 bases and the J gene end by 8 bases; junction bases not matched to a gene: 2. The CDR3 extends over 13 amino acids. For the CDR3, the DNA is TGCGCCAGCAGCTTGGGACAGGGGGTCGGCTACACCTTC. Translated, it gives CASSLGQGVGYTF. The whole variable domain, filled in from reference TRBV5-1 and TRBJ1-2, reads KAGVTQTPRYLIKTRGQQVTLSCSPISGHRSVSWYQQTPGQGLQFLFEYFSETQRNKGNFPGRFSGRQFSNSRSEMNVSTLELGDSALYLCASSLGQGVGYTFGSGTRLTVV.

The rearrangement links TRBV7-9 to TRBJ1-3; D is undetermined. This CDR3 spans 13 amino acids. With 10 bases removed from V and 2 bases from J, the gap between germline ends came to 12 bases. Germline CDR1 is SEHNR and CDR2 is FQNEAQ (reference sequence). The DNA of the CDR3 is TGTGCCACCGGGATGGCAGCTGGAAACACCATATATTTT. Translated: CATGMAAGNTIYF.

V gene TRBV10-3 combines with J gene TRBJ1-4; unclear D gene. The CDR3 runs 13 residues. CDR1 ENHRY and CDR2 SYGVKD come from the germline V gene. The V and J ends lost 6 bases and 7 bases respectively, with 12 bases between them. The chain's CDR3 is CAIRSGGGEKLFF. CDR3 DNA: TGTGCCATCAGGTCGGGAGGCGGTGAAAAACTGTTTTTT.

The genes are TRBV6-5 and TRBJ2-3, with a tentative D call TRBD2 (7 bases). In germline, CDR1 is MNHEY, CDR2 SVGAGI. V shed 7 bases and J shed 3 bases, with 17 bases lying between them. The CDR3 is made up of 15 amino acids. The DNA for the CDR3 is TGTGCCAGCACCCCGGGGGGCCGTAGAACAGATACGCAGTATTTT. Protein: CASTPGGRRTDTQYF.

The genes are TRBV5-4 and TRBJ2-7, with 7 bases aligning to TRBD1. The CDR3 length is 12 residues. Per the germline V gene, CDR1 is SGHNT and CDR2 is YYREEE (reference sequence). J lost 9 bases, V lost 4 bases, and 7 bases had no gene match. CDR3 loop: CASSNVGTVQYF. The CDR3 DNA is TGTGCCAGCAGCAATGTCGGGACAGTGCAGTACTTC.

The CDR3 here is CASRMDRGSTDTQYF. The CDR3 region has the DNA TGTGCCAGTAGAATGGACAGGGGAAGCACAGATACGCAGTATTTT. V and J are TRBV19 and TRBJ2-3; TRBD1 aligns across 9 bases. Trimming removed 6 bases from V and 0 bases from J; junction bases left unmatched: 4. This CDR3 comprises 15 residues. Germline V lookup: CDR1 LNHDA, CDR2 SQIVND (reference sequence).

The rearrangement uses TRBV3-1 (or the pseudogene TRBV3-2) and TRBJ2-2; D ambiguous. The V end lost 0 bases, the J end lost 6 bases, and 8 bases lay between the germline ends. Germline CDR1 is LGHDT and CDR2 is YNNKEL (reference sequence). The CDR3 loop spans 14 amino acids. The CDR3 sequence: CASSQDPGPGELFF. In DNA form, the CDR3 reads TGTGCCAGCAGCCAAGATCCCGGGCCCGGGGAGCTGTTTTTT.

About this clone: The identical CDR3 is also encoded by other nucleotide sequences in the sample. V and J are TRBV6-2 or TRBV6-3 and TRBJ2-7; D remains unclear. V lost 0 bases to trimming and J lost 6 bases, with 9 bases between them. Germline CDR1 MNHEY, CDR2 SVGEGT. CDR3 size: 13 residues. The CDR3 DNA follows: TGTGCCAGCAGTTACTCCGGCCGTGGCGAGCAGTACTTC. It translates to CASSYSGRGEQYF.

V is TRBV7-4 and J is TRBJ2-1, with 7 bases fitting TRBD2. V shed 5 bases, J shed 2 bases, and the junction held 15 bases outside the gene matches. Germline CDR1 SGHVT, CDR2 SQSDAQ. This CDR3 is built from 18 residues. The CDR3 reads CASSPEEVGGSPYNEQFF. The DNA for the CDR3 is TGTGCCAGCAGCCCCGAGGAGGTGGGCGGGAGTCCCTACAATGAGCAGTTCTTC.

V usage is TRBV6-5 and J usage is TRBJ2-1; D is unresolved. This CDR3 contains 13 residues. CDR1 is MNHEY, CDR2 SVGAGI, per germline. V was clipped by 6 bases and J by 4 bases, with 10 bases between them. CDR3 nucleotides: TGTGCCAGCAGCCTAGGACGTTACAATGAGCAGTTCTTC. Protein product: CASSLGRYNEQFF.

This chain joins TRBV19 and TRBJ2-2; 11 bases match TRBD2. CDR3 length: 15 residues. Trimming removed 5 bases from V and 4 bases from J; junction bases left unmatched: 3. Germline values: CDR1 LNHDA, CDR2 SQIVND (reference sequence). For the CDR3, the DNA is TGTGCCAGTAGTCCTGGACTAGCGGGCACCGGGGAGCTGTTTTTT. It codes for CASSPGLAGTGELFF.

This chain connects TRBV30 to TRBJ1-6; a possible D gene is TRBD1 (5 bases). This CDR3 contains 15 residues. V lost 1 base to trimming and J lost 6 bases, with 13 bases between them. The germline CDR1 and CDR2 sequences are GTSNPN and SVGIG (reference sequence). CDR3 bases: TGTGCCTGGAGTGGCGGGCAGGGCCTTAATTCACCCCTCCACTTT. This gives the protein CAWSGGQGLNSPLHF.

V is TRBV21-1 and J is TRBJ2-1; TRBD2 reflects the table's D call only, with no check against the DNA. TRBV21-1 is tagged as a pseudogene. The CDR3 is made up of 15 amino acids. The CDR3, as DNA: TGTGCCAGCAGCATTCAGACTAGCGTTACCAATGAGCAGTTCTTC. It codes for CASSIQTSVTNEQFF.

The chain couples TRBV7-9 to TRBJ1-2; 7 positions agree with TRBD1. Germline assignment: CDR1 SEHNR and CDR2 FQNEAQ (reference sequence). With 5 bases clipped from V and 4 bases from J, the junction kept 10 bases outside the gene matches. The CDR3 runs 15 residues. The CDR3 loop is CASSPRSGQPYGYTF. CDR3 DNA sequence: TGTGCCAGCAGCCCGCGGTCGGGACAGCCCTATGGCTACACCTTC.

This clone was detected only a few times. V usage is TRBV7-6 and J usage is TRBJ1-1, with D unclear. The V and J ends lost 5 bases and 8 bases respectively, with 12 bases between them. Germline V gives CDR1 SGHVS, CDR2 FNYEAQ. The CDR3 runs to 12 residues. The CDR3 DNA follows: TGTGCCAGCAGCCCGTACCCCGGGGAAGCTTTCTTT. This translates into CASSPYPGEAFF.

The rearrangement uses TRBV20-1 and TRBJ2-3; 10 nucleotides line up with TRBD2. Per germline, CDR1 DFQATT and CDR2 SNEGSKA (reference sequence). After removal of 3 bases from V and 0 bases from J, the junction contained 6 bases not matched to a gene. The length of the CDR3 is 16 residues. Here the CDR3 reads CSASTSGISSTDTQYF. The CDR3 nucleotides are TGCAGTGCTAGTACTAGCGGGATCTCTAGCACAGATACGCAGTATTTT.